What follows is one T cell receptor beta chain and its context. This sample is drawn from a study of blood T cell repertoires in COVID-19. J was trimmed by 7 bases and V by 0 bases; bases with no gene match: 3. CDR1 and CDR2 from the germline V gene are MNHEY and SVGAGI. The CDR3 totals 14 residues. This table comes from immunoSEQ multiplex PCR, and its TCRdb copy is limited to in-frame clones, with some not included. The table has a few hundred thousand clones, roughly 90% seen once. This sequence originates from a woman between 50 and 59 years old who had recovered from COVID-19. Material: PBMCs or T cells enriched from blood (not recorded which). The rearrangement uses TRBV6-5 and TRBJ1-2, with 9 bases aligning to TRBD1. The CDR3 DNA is TGTGCCAGCAGTTACTCCCGGGACAGGGTTGGCTACACCTTC. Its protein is CASSYSRDRVGYTF.